This TCR beta chain was obtained from a study of OX40 agonist ivuxolimab in advanced cancers. Of note for this clone: Its specificity is not known.

Sequencing used immunoSEQ multiplex PCR; TCRdb keeps in-frame clones, though not all of them. Here the sample spans about 12,000 clones, about 85% being singletons. Exclusion of a patient followed from autoimmune disease history or systemic immunosuppression. Germline V CDR1 and CDR2: LNHDA, SQIVND (reference sequence). The CDR3 runs to 17 residues. Germline trimming cut 7 bases from V and 0 bases from J; bases unmatched to any gene: 14. The study's findings and limits: Partial responders receiving 0.1-3.0 mg/kg showed among the lowest clonal expansion. Among some nonresponders, normalized T-cell clonal expansion was also low. At 0.1 to 3.0 mg/kg, clonal expansion of CD4+ and CD8+ blood T cells had occurred by week 6.

This clonotype was obtained from an adult with an advanced solid tumor such as melanoma, head and neck, liver or kidney cancer. The chain couples TRBV19 to TRBJ1-1; 7 positions agree with TRBD1. The material sequenced was CD4+ or CD8+ T cells sorted from blood, taken in a trial of the OX40 agonist ivuxolimab. The CDR3 DNA is TGTGCCAGTATCAAGGGGGCAGACCTTCACATGAACACTGAAGCTTTCTTT. This encodes CASIKGADLHMNTEAFF.